The 21 T cell receptor beta chains given below trace back to one sample, sequenced in a study of cytomegalovirus exposure and HLA in healthy donors. PCR primers comprised 60 Vbeta and 13 Jbeta primers. Using immunoSEQ multiplex PCR, the repertoire was profiled, and TCRdb retains in-frame clones only, with some absent. The sample has 60,000 to 80,000 clones; around 73% are singletons. Sequenced: PBMCs. These receptors were collected from a girl aged 5-17 years in good health and CMV-seropositive.

This rearrangement joins TRBV11-3 to TRBJ2-5; TRBD1 matches at 7 bases. CDR1 SGHNT and CDR2 YENEEA come from the germline V gene. The CDR3 spans 16 residues. Trimming cost V 2 bases and J 3 bases; bases outside gene matches: 9. This chain's CDR3 is CASSLTGTATKETQYF. The CDR3, as DNA: TGTGCCAGCAGCTTAACCGGGACAGCCACAAAAGAGACCCAGTACTTC.

The chain recombines TRBV28 with TRBJ2-1, with D possibly TRBD1 on 5 matching bases. The germline V gene encodes CDR1 MDHEN and CDR2 SYDVKM. V lost 8 bases to trimming and J lost 8 bases, with 13 bases between them. The CDR3 has 12 amino acids. This CDR3 reads CASGQGIDEQFF. The CDR3 region has the DNA TGTGCCAGCGGGCAGGGAATCGATGAGCAGTTCTTC.

The chain employs TRBV6-5 and TRBJ2-7; D unresolved. Trimming removed 10 bases at V and 6 bases at J, with 19 bases between. Per the germline V gene, CDR1 is MNHEY and CDR2 is SVGAGI. CDR3 length: 13 residues. The CDR3 is CATGAVVPGEQYF. The CDR3 region has the DNA TGTGCCACCGGTGCAGTGGTCCCGGGCGAGCAGTACTTC.

This chain uses TRBV6-5 with TRBJ1-2, with D maybe TRBD1 (5 bases). The CDR3 loop spans 15 amino acids. The germline gives CDR1 MNHEY, CDR2 SVGAGI. With 6 bases removed from V and 6 bases from J, the gap between germline ends came to 20 bases. In DNA form, the CDR3 reads TGTGCCAGCAGGCCCCTTTTGGCAGGGCGAAATGGCTACACCTTC. Protein sequence: CASRPLLAGRNGYTF.

V gene TRBV4-3 combines with J gene TRBJ2-5, with 9 bases identical to TRBD1. TRBJ2-7 matches the DNA end more closely, so the J call is doubtful. Germline V gene lookup returns CDR1 LGHNA and CDR2 YSLEER. This CDR3 contains 15 residues. This chain's CDR3 is CASSHSGTGSYEQYF. The CDR3 DNA reads as TGCGCCAGCAGCCACTCCGGGACAGGGTCCTACGAGCAGTACTTC.

The chain couples TRBV28 to TRBJ1-5, with D possibly matching TRBD1 (5 bases). CDR3 size: 16 residues. From germline, CDR1 is MDHEN and CDR2 SYDVKM. With 1 base removed from V and 5 bases from J, the gap between germline ends came to 15 bases. This chain's CDR3 is CASSLYHGGTHQPQHF. The CDR3 bases are TGTGCCAGCAGTTTATACCATGGGGGGACCCATCAGCCCCAGCATTTT.

There are a few counts of this clone. The rearrangement links TRBV6-1 to TRBJ1-5, with D maybe TRBD1 (6 bases). V was trimmed by 0 bases and J by 1 base, leaving 16 bases between them. The germline V gene has CDR1 MNHNS and CDR2 SASEGT. The CDR3 covers 18 residues. The CDR3 region is CASSEAVQGWGSNQPQHF. In DNA form, the CDR3 reads TGTGCCAGCAGTGAAGCCGTACAGGGTTGGGGAAGCAATCAGCCCCAGCATTTT.

This chain joins TRBV4-3 and TRBJ2-5, with 7 nucleotides matching TRBD2. Germline CDR1 is LGHNA and CDR2 is YSLEER. With 0 bases clipped from V and 3 bases from J, the junction kept 10 bases outside the gene matches. The CDR3 is 17 amino acids. The CDR3 spells CASSQDIGASGEETQYF. CDR3 in DNA: TGCGCCAGCAGCCAAGATATCGGGGCTAGCGGAGAAGAGACCCAGTACTTC.

The V gene is TRBV1, the J gene TRBJ1-2; no check of the table's D call, TRBD1, against the DNA was made. TRBV1 corresponds to a pseudogene. The CDR3 sequence is 13 residues long. The CDR3, as DNA: TGCACCAGCAGCGGGACAGCTAACTATGGCTACACCTTC. Protein sequence: CTSSGTANYGYTF.

V and J are TRBV30 and TRBJ2-6, with D possibly TRBD2 on 5 matching bases. V was clipped by 0 bases and J by 5 bases, with 11 bases between them. Germline assignment: CDR1 GTSNPN and CDR2 SVGIG (reference sequence). This CDR3 has 15 amino acids. CDR3 sequence reads: CAWSVLGFRANVLTF. The CDR3 bases are TGTGCCTGGAGTGTACTAGGGTTTAGGGCCAACGTCCTGACTTTC.

This clone is a singleton in its sample. This rearrangement joins TRBV18 to TRBJ1-5, with TRBD1 matching 8 bases. From germline, CDR1 is KGHSH and CDR2 LQKENI. The CDR3 length is 15 residues. Trimming at V came to 6 bases and at J to 2 bases, leaving 6 bases not matched to a gene. The CDR3 coding sequence is TGTGCCAGCTCCCCGACAGGGGCGGGCAATCAGCCCCAGCATTTT. It yields the protein CASSPTGAGNQPQHF.

The CDR3 here is CASSQEGLAGEGTDTQYF. The DNA of the CDR3 is TGCGCCAGCAGCCAAGAGGGTCTAGCGGGAGAGGGGACAGATACGCAGTATTTT. The chain employs TRBV4-3 and TRBJ2-3; 10 nucleotides align to TRBD2. This CDR3 spans 18 amino acids. With 0 bases clipped from V and 3 bases from J, the junction kept 9 bases outside the gene matches. Germline CDR1 and CDR2: LGHNA and YSLEER.

The V call is TRBV5-1, the J call TRBJ2-3, with TRBD2 identical over 9 bases. This CDR3 is built from 14 residues. The junction had 3 bases not matched to a gene; V was cut back by 6 bases and J by 1 base. Looked up from germline, CDR1 is SGHRS and CDR2 is YFSETQ. The CDR3 DNA reads TGCGCCAGCAACATAGCGGGAGGCACAGATACGCAGTATTTT. This translates into CASNIAGGTDTQYF.

This clone was counted between two and nine times. The chain uses TRBV7-2 and TRBJ2-4, with D possibly being TRBD1 (6 bases). CDR3 length: 16 amino acids. Germline V gene lookup returns CDR1 SGHTA and CDR2 FQGNSA. V was cut by 2 bases and J by 5 bases, with 16 bases left in between. CDR3 sequence: CASSLSGARVENIQYF. CDR3 in DNA: TGTGCCAGCAGCTTATCAGGGGCGCGGGTGGAAAACATTCAGTACTTC.

The chain couples TRBV2 to TRBJ1-2; D might be TRBD1 (6 bases). Germline V gene data show CDR1 as SNHLY and CDR2 as FYNNEI. The CDR3 totals 11 residues. V was trimmed by 4 bases and J by 8 bases, leaving 8 bases between them. The CDR3 spells CASSGGGGYTF. CDR3 nucleotides: TGTGCCAGCAGTGGTGGGGGCGGCTACACCTTC.

This clone was counted only a few times. The genes are TRBV6-5 and TRBJ2-7, with D perhaps TRBD1 (8 bases). Deletions cut 6 bases from V and 4 bases from J, with 16 bases between. Looked up from germline, CDR1 is MNHEY and CDR2 is SVGAGI. The CDR3 runs 14 residues. CDR3 in amino acids: CASSRDRRGYEQYF. Here the CDR3 DNA reads TGTGCCAGCAGCCGGGACAGGCGGGGGTACGAGCAGTACTTC.

The genes are TRBV9 and TRBJ2-5; 7 nucleotides align to TRBD2. The better agreement between TRBJ2-7 and the DNA end casts doubt on the J call. The germline CDR1 and CDR2 sequences are SGDLS and YYNGEE. This CDR3 has 13 residues. CDR3 bases: TGTGCCAGCAGCGTAGCTAGCGGCGACGAGCAGTACTTC. It yields the protein CASSVASGDEQYF.

This clone has more than one count but fewer than ten. V and J are TRBV10-3 and TRBJ1-3; 10 nucleotides align to TRBD1. V shed 5 bases and J 8 bases; nucleotides not matched to a gene: 3. The CDR3 is 13 residues long. Per the germline V gene, CDR1 is ENHRY and CDR2 is SYGVKD. The CDR3 DNA is TGTGCCATCAGTCGAGACAGGGGGCACACCATATATTTT. Translation gives CAISRDRGHTIYF.

The J gene is TRBJ2-7, the V gene TRBV11-3; 8 nucleotides agree with TRBD2. In germline, CDR1 is SGHNT, CDR2 YENEEA. This CDR3 comprises 15 residues. Trimming cost V 5 bases and J 3 bases; bases outside gene matches: 9. DNA for the CDR3: TGTGCCAGCAGCCTTTTGGCGGGGGGCCACTACGAGCAGTACTTC. It specifies CASSLLAGGHYEQYF. Based on the CDR3 plus reference TRBV11-3 and TRBJ2-7, the full variable domain is EAGVVQSPRYKIIEKKQPVAFWCNPISGHNTLYWYLQNLGQGPELLIRYENEEAVDDSQLPKDRFSAERLKGVDSTLKIQPAELGDSAVYLCASSLLAGGHYEQYFGPGTRLTVT.

The chain uses TRBV14 and TRBJ1-1, with 12 positions matching TRBD1. With V trimmed by 4 bases and J by 6 bases, 9 bases remained unmatched. The CDR3 consists of 16 residues. Germline CDR1 is SGHDN and CDR2 is FVKESK. CDR3 sequence (DNA): TGTGCCAGCAGCCTGAACCGGGACAGGGGGCGCGCTGAAGCTTTCTTT. Protein sequence: CASSLNRDRGRAEAFF. The variable domain in full, with the rest retrieved from reference TRBV14 and TRBJ1-1, is EAGVTQFPSHSVIEKGQTVTLRCDPISGHDNLYWYRRVMGKEIKFLLHFVKESKQDESGMPNNRFLAERTGGTYSTLKVQPAELEDSGVYFCASSLNRDRGRAEAFFGQGTRLTVV.

This clone occurred once. This rearrangement joins TRBV5-1 to TRBJ2-3; maybe TRBD1 (6 bases). The V and J ends lost 0 bases and 4 bases respectively, with 6 bases between them. The CDR3 length is 13 residues. CDR1 and CDR2 (germline): SGHRS, YFSETQ. This chain's CDR3 is CASSLAGADTQYF. The DNA of the CDR3 is TGCGCCAGCAGCTTGGCAGGGGCAGATACGCAGTATTTT.